This T cell receptor (beta chain) was captured by sequencing in a study of T cell responses to AZD1222 COVID-19 vaccine (dated by TCRdb to the early 2020s). Broadly, across the study: AZD1222 recipients whose second dose came at about 4 weeks and those whose second dose came at about 12 weeks were combined into one group, since spike-specific TCR depth and breadth did not differ between the two schedules. TCR sequencing covered more than 230 trial participants: some 210 given two doses of AZD1222 and 26 given two doses of MenACWY control vaccine. Trial participants were enrolled into age subgroups of 18-55, 56-69 and 70-plus years, which contained approximately 150, 28 and 58 TCR-sequenced participants, respectively. Overall study results and their limits: Because no day 14 peak-response samples were available, the repertoires could be characterized only after the peak T cell response. The 56-69-year group was small, and its depth increase did not reach significance, likely because of low power. Epitopes outside the regions mutated in the B.1.351 and B.1.1.7 variants were reportedly recognized by nearly half of the unique spike-specific TCRs. The whole spike protein was spanned by vaccine-associated CD4 TCRs, and dominant responses were seen in regions 160-218 and 743-854. Conclusions about previously exposed vaccinees were limited because only six AZD1222 recipients were SARS-CoV-2 seropositive at baseline. After two AZD1222 doses, spike-specific TCR breadth and depth were significantly higher than at day 0 and than in MenACWY recipients. Most participants were white British and females outnumbered males, and the authors suggested that clonal diversity may have been underestimated.

Concerning this clone itself: Its antigen specificity is not known. No clone much larger than this one lies a single base away; base qualities are absent.

The CDR3 regions of human TCRbeta chains were analyzed by immunosequencing. The study's processing was this. Repertoire TCRs were checked for matches against a reference library of SARS-CoV-2-specific TCRs that had been generated using the MIRA antigen-specificity platform. Breadth was defined as the fraction of unique TCRs that were SARS-CoV-2-associated. Depth was defined as the fraction of total T cells that were SARS-CoV-2-associated. Each spike-specific TCR was assigned to its reactive spike region and to a CD4 or CD8 class using the MIRA data. Log10-transformed breadth and depth values were compared by one-way ANOVA with Sidak's multiple comparisons tests. TCRdb retrieved this table from immuneACCESS and kept in-frame rearrangements only. Not all clones are present; in checked studies, unresolved V genes account for under half, and no reason is known for the remainder. V, J and clone size derive from that table, while D and trimming were established from the DNA sequence. Across this sample there are over 110,000 clones, with 85% to 95% seen only once. The top ten constitute roughly 5% of the sample.

Its CDR3 holds 14 amino acids, cysteine through phenylalanine. Just CDR3 DNA is preserved here, 42 bases in frame from base 1. V has 0 bases trimmed and J has 8 bases trimmed; junction bases matching no gene number 6. The germline V gene sets CDR1 to KGHSH and CDR2 to LQKENI. The time point label, as the study defines it: baseline before first vaccination. Samples from vaccinated people were obtained from the UK trials COV001 and COV002, which included a single-blind randomized controlled phase 2/3 trial of AZD1222 (ChAdOx1 nCoV-19) in healthy adults. Trial participant PBMC samples were collected at day 0 and day 28 after the second dose for TCRbeta chain sequencing.

The material sequenced was peripheral blood, taken on day 0 of AZD1222 vaccination. The receptor was isolated from an adult in good health. The chain is assembled from TRBV18 and TRBJ1-2; 7 bases in between match TRBD1. The DNA reads TGTGCCAGCTCACCACCGACAGGGTCGGGGGGCTACACCTTC. Translated, it gives CASSPPTGSGGYTF.